This TCR beta chain is from a study of early T cells in non-severe SARS-CoV-2 infection. The study's findings and limits: Matching results from VDJdb favored anti-spike CD8 responses, leaving private and CD4 specificities undetected.

As concerns this clonotype: Its cognate antigen is unknown.

Researchers tagged individual cDNA molecules with unique molecular identifiers. TCRdb re-called the 5' RACE reads with MiXCR, one entry per CDR3 protein. The sample consists of more than 85,000 distinct CDR3 sequences, roughly 15% of them appearing once. The CDR3 contains 15 residues. V lost 5 bases and J lost 2, with 17 bases in between. The germline gives CDR1 DFQATT, CDR2 SNEGSKA (reference sequence). The chain combines TRBV20-1 with TRBJ2-3; D is uncertain. Here the sequenced sample was whole blood, taken at baseline. This TCR was sampled from an adult who was a healthcare worker with PCR-confirmed SARS-CoV-2 infection or an uninfected control (not recorded which). This chain's CDR3 is CSASLLNVFTDTQYF. DNA for the CDR3: TGCAGTGCTTCCCTATTAAATGTATTCACAGATACGCAGTATTTT.